A selection of T cell receptor beta chains follows, all from one sample in a study of tumor and adjacent non-tumor tissue in lung cancer. TCRdb ran MiXCR on the multiplex PCR reads and lists one entry per CDR3 protein. In the table there are about 110,000 distinct CDR3 sequences, over 75% of which are singletons. Sequencing was carried out using lung tumor tissue. These receptors were taken from a man between 65 and 79 years old with non-small cell lung cancer. Each CDR3 is given with its conserved first and last residue. A D gene is named only where the DNA matches it firmly. Size is omitted from some rows. Given values are once, few, many or a class for expanded clones.

v_call: TRBV6-6; d_call: -; j_call: TRBJ2-3; clone_size: -; cdr3_nt: TGTGCCATCAATTACGATCCAGACAAGGGGCGCACATATACGCAGTACTTT; cdr3_aa: CAINYDPDKGRTYTQYF
v_call: TRBV28; d_call: TRBD1; j_call: TRBJ1-2; clone_size: many; cdr3_nt: TGTGCCAGCAGTTTATCCTTACAGGGGTCTTTGGGCTACACCTTC; cdr3_aa: CASSLSLQGSLGYTF
v_call: TRBV4-1; d_call: TRBD2; j_call: TRBJ2-1; clone_size: -; cdr3_nt: TGCGCCAGCAGCCTACCTACAAGCGGGAGAGTTAACAATGAGCAGTTCTTC; cdr3_aa: CASSLPTSGRVNNEQFF
v_call: TRBV2; d_call: TRBD1; j_call: TRBJ2-3; clone_size: few; cdr3_nt: TGTGCCAGCAGAGGGGGGACAGGAGGATCCACAGATACGCAGTATTTT; cdr3_aa: CASRGGTGGSTDTQYF
v_call: TRBV29-1; d_call: -; j_call: TRBJ2-5; clone_size: -; cdr3_nt: TGCTGCGAACCCCAAGAGACCCAGTACTTC; cdr3_aa: CCEPQETQYF
v_call: TRBV14; d_call: -; j_call: TRBJ2-2; clone_size: -; cdr3_nt: TGTACCAGCAGCCAAAGGGGGAAGGCCCGGGAGCTGTTTTTT; cdr3_aa: CTSSQRGKARELFF
v_call: TRBV6-6; d_call: -; j_call: TRBJ2-5; clone_size: once; cdr3_nt: TGTGCTAGCAGACAAAAGACTAGCAGGGGAATTTTTATGGGAGAGACCCAGTACTTC; cdr3_aa: CASRQKTSRGIFMGETQYF
v_call: TRBV6-5; d_call: -; j_call: TRBJ2-3; clone_size: -; cdr3_nt: TGTACAAACAGTTACTCACAAGGAGATACGCAGTATTTT; cdr3_aa: CTNSYSQGDTQYF
v_call: TRBV12-3/TRBV12-4; d_call: TRBD2; j_call: TRBJ2-4; clone_size: -; cdr3_nt: TGTGCCAGCAGCCCGAACATGGGACTACTAACCAAAAACATTCACTACTTC; cdr3_aa: CASSPNMGLLTKNIHYF
v_call: TRBV5-1; d_call: -; j_call: TRBJ2-5; clone_size: -; cdr3_nt: TGCGCCAGCAGCTGGCGAACGGGACTGCTACAAGAGATCCAGTACTTC; cdr3_aa: CASSWRTGLLQEIQYF
v_call: TRBV12-3/TRBV12-4; d_call: TRBD2; j_call: TRBJ2-3; clone_size: -; cdr3_nt: TGTGCCAGCAGTTTAGGCGGGGGTACTAGCGCAGATATGCAGTATTTT; cdr3_aa: CASSLGGGTSADMQYF
v_call: TRBV6-6; d_call: -; j_call: TRBJ2-2; clone_size: -; cdr3_nt: TGTGCCCTGAGAATCCCAAACGCCGGGGAGCTGTTTTTT; cdr3_aa: CALRIPNAGELFF
v_call: TRBV28; d_call: -; j_call: TRBJ2-1; clone_size: -; cdr3_nt: TGTGCCAGCAGTTTTAACAAAGGTAGCTACAATGAGCAGTTCTTC; cdr3_aa: CASSFNKGSYNEQFF
v_call: TRBV13; d_call: -; j_call: TRBJ1-5; clone_size: many; cdr3_nt: TGTGCCAGCAGCCGTCAGGGCCTCAATCAGCCCCAGCATTTT; cdr3_aa: CASSRQGLNQPQHF
v_call: TRBV11-2; d_call: -; j_call: TRBJ2-6; clone_size: -; cdr3_nt: TGTGCCAGCAGCTTGATACCTGGGTGGGCCAACGCCCTGACTTTC; cdr3_aa: CASSLIPGWANALTF
v_call: TRBV29-1; d_call: -; j_call: TRBJ2-2; clone_size: few; cdr3_nt: TGCAGCACTAACCGGGACATGTACACCGGGGAGCTGTTTTTT; cdr3_aa: CSTNRDMYTGELFF
v_call: TRBV20-1; d_call: TRBD2; j_call: TRBJ2-3; clone_size: -; cdr3_nt: TGCAGTGTGAGACTGGCGGGAGCGAATACAGATACGCAGTATTTT; cdr3_aa: CSVRLAGANTDTQYF
v_call: TRBV11-2; d_call: -; j_call: TRBJ1-1; clone_size: -; cdr3_nt: TGTGCGAGCAACTTCGCCGGGGGCCGGACTGAAGCTTTCTTT; cdr3_aa: CASNFAGGRTEAFF
v_call: TRBV12-5; d_call: -; j_call: TRBJ1-5; clone_size: once; cdr3_nt: TGTGCTAGTGGTTTTGACAGGAATCAGCCCCGGCACTTT; cdr3_aa: CASGFDRNQPRHF
v_call: TRBV20-1; d_call: TRBD2; j_call: TRBJ2-1; clone_size: -; cdr3_nt: TGCAGTGCTAGGACCGAATATCTAGCGGGGGACTACAATGAGCAGTTCTTC; cdr3_aa: CSARTEYLAGDYNEQFF
v_call: TRBV14; d_call: TRBD1; j_call: TRBJ2-7; clone_size: -; cdr3_nt: TGTGCCAACAGCCCCTGGACAGGGAAGATCTACGAGCAGTACTTC; cdr3_aa: CANSPWTGKIYEQYF
v_call: TRBV29-1; d_call: -; j_call: TRBJ1-1; clone_size: -; cdr3_nt: TGCAGCGTTGTGGGCGAGTGGCCTGAAGCTTTCTTT; cdr3_aa: CSVVGEWPEAFF
v_call: TRBV11-1; d_call: -; j_call: TRBJ2-7; clone_size: -; cdr3_nt: TGTACCAGCAGCACCTGGGACATGGTCTACGAGCAGTACTTC; cdr3_aa: CTSSTWDMVYEQYF
v_call: TRBV12-3/TRBV12-4; d_call: TRBD1; j_call: TRBJ2-7; clone_size: few; cdr3_nt: TGTACCAGCAGTCGGACAGGGGACGTAGAACAGTACTTC; cdr3_aa: CTSSRTGDVEQYF
v_call: TRBV5-5; d_call: -; j_call: TRBJ1-5; clone_size: -; cdr3_nt: TGTGCCAGCAGCTTGAATGGAGGGTTTGGGGTTACCAATCAGTCCCAGCATTTT; cdr3_aa: CASSLNGGFGVTNQSQHF
v_call: TRBV6-2/TRBV6-3; d_call: -; j_call: TRBJ1-3; clone_size: -; cdr3_nt: TGTGCCAGCAGATACCCAGGCAGAGGGCAATCCATCATATATTTT; cdr3_aa: CASRYPGRGQSIIYF
v_call: TRBV12-3/TRBV12-4; d_call: TRBD2; j_call: TRBJ2-1; clone_size: -; cdr3_nt: TGTGCCAGCCGTTTAAATAGCGGGCAGAATGAGCAGTTCTTC; cdr3_aa: CASRLNSGQNEQFF
v_call: TRBV5-6; d_call: TRBD2; j_call: TRBJ2-3; clone_size: -; cdr3_nt: TGTGCCAGCTGCTTGGTAGGGACTAGCGGGGGCAGCACAGATACACAGTATTTT; cdr3_aa: CASCLVGTSGGSTDTQYF
v_call: TRBV11-3; d_call: -; j_call: TRBJ2-3; clone_size: -; cdr3_nt: TGTGCCAGCAGCCAAGGACTAACGGTGTCGGGATCAGATAGGCAGTATTTT; cdr3_aa: CASSQGLTVSGSDRQYF
v_call: TRBV10-1; d_call: -; j_call: TRBJ2-5; clone_size: -; cdr3_nt: TGCGCCAGCCGAGGTGCAGGGGAAGAGACCCAGTATTTC; cdr3_aa: CASRGAGEETQYF
v_call: TRBV10-1; d_call: TRBD1; j_call: TRBJ2-7; clone_size: -; cdr3_nt: TGCGCCAGCAGCAGGGGACAGGGAGGCGAGCAGTACTTC; cdr3_aa: CASSRGQGGEQYF
v_call: TRBV6-2/TRBV6-3; d_call: TRBD2; j_call: TRBJ2-1; clone_size: many; cdr3_nt: TGTGCCGGCAGTGACAGGACTAGCGGGAGTAAGGATGAGCAGTTCTTC; cdr3_aa: CAGSDRTSGSKDEQFF
v_call: TRBV6-2/TRBV6-3; d_call: TRBD2; j_call: TRBJ2-1; clone_size: few; cdr3_nt: TGTGTCAGCAGTGACAGGAGTAGCGGGAGTAAGGATGAGCAGTTCTTC; cdr3_aa: CVSSDRSSGSKDEQFF
v_call: TRBV24-1; d_call: -; j_call: TRBJ2-5; clone_size: many; cdr3_nt: TGTGCCACCAGTGATGGCCCGGGGGCCCAGTACTTC; cdr3_aa: CATSDGPGAQYF
v_call: TRBV11-2; d_call: -; j_call: TRBJ2-1; clone_size: -; cdr3_nt: TGTATCAGCAGCTTAGGGGGTAGGGACGGGTACAATGAGCAGTTCTTC; cdr3_aa: CISSLGGRDGYNEQFF
v_call: TRBV20-1; d_call: -; j_call: TRBJ1-3; clone_size: -; cdr3_nt: TGCAGTAATAGAGATCGGAAAGCAGGGGAGAAAAACAGCATATATTTT; cdr3_aa: CSNRDRKAGEKNSIYF
v_call: TRBV4-2; d_call: -; j_call: TRBJ2-2; clone_size: -; cdr3_nt: TGTGCCTGCAGCCAAAAAAACTTACACAGGGAGCGCTCCGGGGAGCTGTTTTTT; cdr3_aa: CACSQKNLHRERSGELFF
v_call: TRBV5-5; d_call: -; j_call: TRBJ2-3; clone_size: few; cdr3_nt: TGTGCCAGCAGCTTGGCAGGGATGGGTACGCAGTATTTC; cdr3_aa: CASSLAGMGTQYF
v_call: TRBV29-1; d_call: TRBD1; j_call: TRBJ2-3; clone_size: few; cdr3_nt: TGCAGTACCAGGGGGCCTTTGAATACGCAGTATTTT; cdr3_aa: CSTRGPLNTQYF
v_call: TRBV6-1; d_call: TRBD1; j_call: TRBJ1-1; clone_size: once; cdr3_nt: TGTGCCAGCAATGAACCGCGGCCAGGGGGCAGGAACACTGAAGCTTTCTTT; cdr3_aa: CASNEPRPGGRNTEAFF
v_call: TRBV6-2/TRBV6-3; d_call: TRBD2; j_call: TRBJ2-5; clone_size: -; cdr3_nt: TGTGCCAGCCGGCGGGGGGCGCAAGAGACCCAGAACTTC; cdr3_aa: CASRRGAQETQNF
v_call: TRBV11-3; d_call: -; j_call: TRBJ2-1; clone_size: -; cdr3_nt: TGTGCCAACAGCTTGGTACAGTATAATGAGCAATTCTTC; cdr3_aa: CANSLVQYNEQFF
v_call: TRBV5-6; d_call: -; j_call: TRBJ2-2; clone_size: -; cdr3_nt: TGTGCCAGCAGCCCCCCGGCCGGGGAGCTGTTATTT; cdr3_aa: CASSPPAGELLF
v_call: TRBV29-1; d_call: -; j_call: TRBJ1-1; clone_size: -; cdr3_nt: -; cdr3_aa: CSVFGHGTKTEAIF
v_call: TRBV11-2; d_call: -; j_call: TRBJ2-2; clone_size: -; cdr3_nt: TGTGCCATCAGCCTTGATTGTCAGTCCGGGGAGCTGTTTTTT; cdr3_aa: CAISLDCQSGELFF
v_call: TRBV13; d_call: TRBD1; j_call: TRBJ1-3; clone_size: many; cdr3_nt: TGTGCCAGCAGCTTCCTCACAGGGGTTGGAAACACCATATATTTT; cdr3_aa: CASSFLTGVGNTIYF
v_call: TRBV11-2; d_call: -; j_call: TRBJ2-1; clone_size: few; cdr3_nt: TGTGCCAGCAGCTTAGGGTTAGGGAGGACCTACAATGAGCAATTCTTC; cdr3_aa: CASSLGLGRTYNEQFF
v_call: TRBV14; d_call: -; j_call: TRBJ2-6; clone_size: many; cdr3_nt: TGTGCCAGCAGCCAGAGTACCATATCTGGGGCCAACGTCCTGACTTTC; cdr3_aa: CASSQSTISGANVLTF
v_call: TRBV11-2; d_call: -; j_call: TRBJ1-6; clone_size: few; cdr3_nt: TGTGTCAGCAGCGCAAGGACGGATGGGAATTCACCCTTCCACTTT; cdr3_aa: CVSSARTDGNSPFHF
v_call: TRBV7-8; d_call: TRBD1; j_call: TRBJ1-2; clone_size: -; cdr3_nt: TGTGTCAGCAGGGTTAGAACAGGGACAGGGGGCAGTGGCTACACCTTC; cdr3_aa: CVSRVRTGTGGSGYTF
v_call: TRBV7-8; d_call: -; j_call: TRBJ2-7; clone_size: once; cdr3_nt: TGTGCCAGCAGTGAGGAATACGAGCAGTACTTC; cdr3_aa: CASSEEYEQYF
v_call: TRBV6-5; d_call: -; j_call: TRBJ1-2; clone_size: -; cdr3_nt: TGTGCCAGCGGTTACTCTCACCCCGCGAAAAGCTACACCTTC; cdr3_aa: CASGYSHPAKSYTF
v_call: TRBV29-1; d_call: -; j_call: TRBJ2-5; clone_size: -; cdr3_nt: TGCACCGTGGCCGAGAGGTCCCAAGAGACCCAGTACTTC; cdr3_aa: CTVAERSQETQYF
v_call: TRBV28; d_call: -; j_call: TRBJ1-6; clone_size: -; cdr3_nt: TGTGCCAGCAGTCCTACCTGGCACTTTTATCATAACTTCGATAATTCACCCATCTACTTT; cdr3_aa: CASSPTWHFYHNFDNSPIYF